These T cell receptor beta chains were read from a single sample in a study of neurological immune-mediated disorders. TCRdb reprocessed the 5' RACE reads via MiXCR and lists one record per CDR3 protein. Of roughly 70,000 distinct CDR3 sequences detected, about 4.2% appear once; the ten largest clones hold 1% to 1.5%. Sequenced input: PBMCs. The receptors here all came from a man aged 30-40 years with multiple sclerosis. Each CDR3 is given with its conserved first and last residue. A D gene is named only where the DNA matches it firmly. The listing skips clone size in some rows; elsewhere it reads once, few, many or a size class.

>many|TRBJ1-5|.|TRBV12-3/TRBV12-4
CASSFANQPQNF
TGTGCCAGCAGTTTTGCCAATCAGCCCCAGAATTTT
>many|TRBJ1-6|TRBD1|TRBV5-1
CASSQTGAIPYSPLHF
TGCGCCAGCAGCCAGACAGGGGCCATACCCTATTCACCCCTCCACTTT
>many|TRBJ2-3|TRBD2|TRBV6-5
CASSYSGTSVADTQYF
TGTGCCAGCAGTTACTCCGGGACTAGCGTGGCAGATACGCAGTATTTT
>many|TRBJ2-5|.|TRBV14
CASSQWGGETQYF
TGTGCCAGCAGCCAATGGGGTGGAGAGACCCAGTACTTC
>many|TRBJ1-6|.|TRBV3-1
CASSPGTYSPLNF
TGTGCCAGCAGCCCTGGGACCTATTCACCCCTCAACTTT
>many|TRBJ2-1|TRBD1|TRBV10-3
CAISRDRDNEQFF
TGTGCCATCAGCCGGGACAGGGACAATGAGCAGTTCTTC
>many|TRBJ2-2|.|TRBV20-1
CSARVGSNTGELFF
TGCAGTGCTAGGGTGGGATCGAACACCGGGGAGCTGTTTTTT
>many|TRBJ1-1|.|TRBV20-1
CSARLRAPRTNTEAFF
TGCAGTGCGAGGTTGAGGGCCCCGAGAACGAACACTGAAGCTTTCTTT
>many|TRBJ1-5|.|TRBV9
CASSMNSGNQPQHF
TGTGCCAGCAGCATGAATTCAGGTAATCAGCCCCAGCATTTT
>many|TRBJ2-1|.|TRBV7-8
CASSLEAFNEQFF
TGTGCCAGCAGCTTAGAGGCTTTCAATGAGCAGTTCTTC
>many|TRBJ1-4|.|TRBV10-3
CAIRGSTNEKLFF
TGTGCCATCAGAGGGTCAACTAATGAAAAACTGTTTTTT
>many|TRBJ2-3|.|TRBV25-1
CASSESVGGALRTDTQYF
TGTGCCAGCAGTGAATCGGTGGGGGGGGCTCTACGCACAGATACGCAGTATTTT
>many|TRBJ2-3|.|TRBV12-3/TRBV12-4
CASSLAQDTQYF
TGTGCCAGCAGTTTGGCGCAAGATACGCAGTATTTT
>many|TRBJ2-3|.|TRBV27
CASRPGGTDTQYF
TGTGCCAGCAGACCGGGCGGAACAGATACGCAGTATTTT
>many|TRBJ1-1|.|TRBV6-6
CASKGRGNTEAFF
TGTGCCAGCAAAGGACGGGGGAACACTGAAGCTTTCTTT
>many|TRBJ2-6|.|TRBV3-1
CASSQGLASGANVLTF
TGTGCCAGCAGCCAAGGTCTGGCATCTGGGGCCAACGTCCTGACTTTC
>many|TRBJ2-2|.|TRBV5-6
CASSSTNHNTGELFF
TGTGCCAGCAGCTCGACCAACCATAACACCGGGGAGCTGTTTTTT
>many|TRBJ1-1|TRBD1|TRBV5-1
CASSLVEGATEAFF
TGCGCCAGCAGCTTGGTTGAGGGGGCCACTGAAGCTTTCTTT
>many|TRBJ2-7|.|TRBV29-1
CSVELLREQYF
TGCAGCGTAGAACTACTAAGAGAGCAGTACTTC
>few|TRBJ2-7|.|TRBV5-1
CASSSKTGTNTYEQYF
TGCGCCAGCAGCTCCAAAACAGGGACCAACACCTACGAGCAGTACTTC
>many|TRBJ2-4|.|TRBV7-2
CASSPHQPKNIQYF
TGTGCCAGCAGCCCCCACCAACCCAAAAACATTCAGTACTTC
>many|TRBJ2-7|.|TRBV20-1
CSARSPNSYEQYF
TGCAGTGCTCGATCTCCTAACTCCTACGAGCAGTACTTC
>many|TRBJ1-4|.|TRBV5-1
CASSDYRAWVEKLFF
TGCGCCAGCAGCGATTACCGGGCCTGGGTGGAAAAACTGTTTTTT
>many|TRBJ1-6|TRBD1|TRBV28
CASHTGTENSPLHF
TGTGCCAGTCACACCGGGACAGAAAATTCACCCCTCCACTTT
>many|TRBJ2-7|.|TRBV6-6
CASSYRGLMAEQYF
TGTGCCAGCAGTTACCGCGGACTTATGGCGGAGCAGTACTTC
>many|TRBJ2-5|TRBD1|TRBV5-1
CASSLTVRGETQYF
TGCGCCAGCAGCTTGACCGTCAGGGGGGAGACCCAGTACTTC
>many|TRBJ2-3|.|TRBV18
CASSPSLGGDTQYF
TGTGCCAGCTCACCGTCGTTGGGGGGAGATACGCAGTATTTT
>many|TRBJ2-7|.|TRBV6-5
CASSYLYEQYF
TGTGCCAGCAGTTACCTTTACGAGCAGTACTTC
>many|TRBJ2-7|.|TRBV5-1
CASSLRGEQYF
TGCGCCAGCAGCTTGAGGGGCGAGCAGTACTTC
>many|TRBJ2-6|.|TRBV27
CASSSPTAGPGANVLTF
TGTGCCAGCAGTTCCCCGACAGCCGGCCCTGGGGCCAACGTCCTGACTTTC
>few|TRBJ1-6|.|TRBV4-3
CASSQYGVPSPLHF
TGCGCCAGCAGCCAATATGGGGTTCCCTCACCCCTCCACTTT
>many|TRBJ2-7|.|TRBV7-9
CASSLQSVGVSSYEQYF
TGTGCCAGCAGCCTCCAATCTGTGGGGGTGTCCAGTTACGAGCAGTACTTC
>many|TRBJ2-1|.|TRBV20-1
CSARDFRLGLSYNEQFF
TGCAGTGCTAGAGATTTTAGGCTGGGCCTCTCCTACAATGAGCAGTTCTTC
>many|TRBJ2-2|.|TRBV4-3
CASSPLVPGELFF
TGCGCCAGCAGCCCGCTAGTCCCCGGGGAGCTGTTTTTT
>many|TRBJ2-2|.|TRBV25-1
CASSQGGTGELFF
TGTGCCAGCAGTCAGGGGGGAACCGGGGAGCTGTTTTTT
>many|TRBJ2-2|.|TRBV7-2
CASSAQGNTGELFF
TGTGCCAGCAGCGCGCAGGGGAACACCGGGGAGCTGTTTTTT
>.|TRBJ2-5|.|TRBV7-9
CASSGPWTTQETQYF
TGTGCCAGCAGCGGACCGTGGACAACTCAAGAGACCCAGTACTTC
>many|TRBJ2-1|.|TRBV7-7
CASSPRPLGYNEQFF
TGTGCCAGCAGTCCCCGCCCCCTGGGCTACAATGAGCAGTTCTTC
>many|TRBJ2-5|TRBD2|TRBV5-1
CASSWALVAGAETQYF
TGCGCCAGCAGCTGGGCCCTTGTAGCGGGGGCGGAGACCCAGTACTTC
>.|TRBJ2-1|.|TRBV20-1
CSALRGVEQFF
TGCAGTGCACTGCGGGGCGTAGAGCAGTTCTTC
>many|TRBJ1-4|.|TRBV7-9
CASSLVGGRNEKLFF
TGTGCCAGCAGCTTGGTCGGCGGCCGGAATGAAAAACTGTTTTTT
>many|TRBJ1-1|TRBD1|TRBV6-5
CASSYSMQGGFTEAFF
TGTGCCAGCAGTTACTCGATGCAGGGGGGTTTCACTGAAGCTTTCTTT
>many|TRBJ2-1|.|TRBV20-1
CSASRQGGRIYNEQFF
TGCAGTGCTAGTAGACAGGGAGGCCGGATTTACAATGAGCAGTTCTTC
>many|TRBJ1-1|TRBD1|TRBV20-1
CSAGTGTGGLSTEAFF
TGCAGTGCGGGCACCGGGACAGGGGGCTTGAGCACTGAAGCTTTCTTT
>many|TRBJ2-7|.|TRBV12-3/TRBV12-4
CASSFGQGTPEYF
.
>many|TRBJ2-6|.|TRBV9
CASSVVGGAGANVLTF
TGTGCCAGCAGCGTAGTTGGTGGAGCTGGGGCCAACGTCCTGACTTTC
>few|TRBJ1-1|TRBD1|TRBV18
CASSPGQEAEAFF
TGTGCCAGCTCACCGGGACAGGAGGCTGAAGCTTTCTTT
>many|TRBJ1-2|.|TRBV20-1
CSARLSSGYTF
TGCAGTGCTAGGTTATCATCTGGCTACACCTTC
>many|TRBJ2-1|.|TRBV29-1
CSVNQGYNEQFF
TGCAGCGTGAACCAGGGGTACAATGAGCAGTTCTTC
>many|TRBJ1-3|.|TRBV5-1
CASSPRGGGSGNTIYF
TGCGCCAGCAGCCCCCGCGGCGGTGGTTCTGGAAACACCATATATTTT
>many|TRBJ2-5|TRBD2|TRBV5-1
CASSFSSGGQETQYF
TGCGCCAGCAGCTTCTCTAGCGGGGGTCAAGAGACCCAGTACTTC
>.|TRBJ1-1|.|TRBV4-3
CASSQGPSPGRNTEAFF
TGCGCCAGCAGCCAAGGCCCCTCACCAGGGAGGAACACTGAAGCTTTCTTT